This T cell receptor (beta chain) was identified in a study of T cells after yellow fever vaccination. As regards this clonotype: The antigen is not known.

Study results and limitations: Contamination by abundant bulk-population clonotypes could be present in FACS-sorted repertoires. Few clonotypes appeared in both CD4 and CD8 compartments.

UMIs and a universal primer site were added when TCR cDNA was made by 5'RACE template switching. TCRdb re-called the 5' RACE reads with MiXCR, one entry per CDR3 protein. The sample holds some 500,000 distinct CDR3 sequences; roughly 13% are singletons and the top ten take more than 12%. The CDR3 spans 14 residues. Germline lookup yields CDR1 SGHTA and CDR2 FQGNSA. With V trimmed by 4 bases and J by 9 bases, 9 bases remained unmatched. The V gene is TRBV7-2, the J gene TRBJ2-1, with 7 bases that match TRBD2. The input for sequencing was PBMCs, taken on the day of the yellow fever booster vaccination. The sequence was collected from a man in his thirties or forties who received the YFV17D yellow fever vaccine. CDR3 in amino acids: CASSSRTSLPEQFF. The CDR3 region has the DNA TGTGCCAGCAGCTCCCGGACTAGTTTGCCTGAGCAGTTCTTC.